The present TCR beta chain was sequenced within a study of blood T cell repertoires in COVID-19. Study information: Sources were T cells, B-cell-depleted T cells, or PBMCs; the material itself was cDNA or gDNA.

Participants' own reports of clinical history determined their cohort assignment. Two negative PCRs, clearance, or symptom resolution had been documented for recovered Cohort 3 donors. As handled by the study authors: The assay estimated nucleated cells by amplifying reference gene primers. The repertoire was sequenced with immunoSEQ multiplex PCR; TCRdb's copy has only in-frame clones and lacks some. V and J calls and clone size follow that table, whereas D and trimming were derived from the DNA. The table lists about 400,000 clones, roughly nine tenths of them singletons. This CDR3 comprises 14 residues. Germline CDR1 SGHAT, CDR2 FQNNGV. Trimming removed 4 bases at V and 9 bases at J, with 18 bases between.

Material for sequencing was PBMCs or T cells enriched from blood (not recorded which). The receptor was isolated from a woman aged 25 to 45 who had recovered from COVID-19. This chain links TRBV11-2 with TRBJ1-2; the D gene is possibly TRBD1 (5 bases). The CDR3 sequence is CASSYLAGKGSYTF. The DNA of the CDR3 is TGTGCCAGCAGCTATTTGGCAGGGAAAGGCAGCTACACCTTC.